One sample yielded the 16 T cell receptor beta chains listed below, sequenced in a study of OX40 agonist ivuxolimab in advanced cancers. TCRdb's copy holds only in-frame clones and misses some; the assay was immunoSEQ multiplex PCR. The sample has about 110,000 clones, approximately 89% seen once. Sequencing was performed on CD4+ or CD8+ T cells sorted from blood, taken in a trial of the OX40 agonist ivuxolimab. The receptor set was obtained from an adult with an advanced solid tumor such as melanoma, head and neck, liver or kidney cancer.

This chain uses TRBV6-1 with TRBJ1-4, with TRBD1 matching 9 bases. CDR1 and CDR2 (germline): MNHNS, SASEGT. This CDR3 spans 13 amino acids. Trimming at V came to 6 bases and at J to 5 bases, leaving 1 base not matched to a gene. CDR3 protein: CASSDRGNEKLFF. CDR3 DNA sequence: TGTGCCAGCAGCGACAGGGGGAATGAAAAACTGTTTTTT.

This sequence joins TRBV4-1 and TRBJ1-3; D possibly corresponds to TRBD1 (5 bases). Trimming left V 1 base short and J 0 bases short, with 10 bases between. CDR1 MGHRA and CDR2 YSYEKL come from the germline V gene. This CDR3 has 16 amino acids. CDR3 protein: CASSQGGRNSGNTIYF. CDR3 bases: TGCGCCAGCAGCCAAGGGGGACGGAACTCTGGAAACACCATATATTTT.

The chain uses TRBV2 and TRBJ1-4, with D maybe TRBD1 (6 bases). Germline values: CDR1 SNHLY, CDR2 FYNNEI. The V end lost 10 bases, the J end lost 8 bases, and 17 bases lay between the germline ends. This CDR3 contains 13 residues. Here the CDR3 reads CAIPRAGEEKLFF. The CDR3 nucleotides are TGTGCCATCCCTCGGGCAGGGGAAGAAAAACTGTTTTTT.

V is TRBV4-1 and J is TRBJ2-1, with a possible D match to TRBD2 (5 bases). The germline V gene encodes CDR1 MGHRA and CDR2 YSYEKL. Trimming took off 0 bases at V and 3 bases at J, with 12 bases between the two ends. This CDR3 comprises 16 residues. The CDR3 here is CASSQEGGRYYNEQFF. Written as DNA, the CDR3 is TGCGCCAGCAGCCAAGAGGGCGGGCGATACTACAATGAGCAGTTCTTC.

This chain connects TRBV11-2 to TRBJ2-5, with 11 nucleotides matching TRBD2. The trim removed 5 bases at V and 3 bases at J, leaving 5 bases unmatched. The germline V gene has CDR1 SGHAT and CDR2 FQNNGV. CDR3 length: 15 residues. This chain's CDR3 is CASSKRGLAEETQYF. Written as DNA, the CDR3 is TGTGCCAGCAGCAAGAGGGGACTAGCGGAAGAGACCCAGTACTTC. The complete variable domain, with remaining parts taken from reference TRBV11-2 and TRBJ2-5, reads EAGVAQSPRYKIIEKRQSVAFWCNPISGHATLYWYQQILGQGPKLLIQFQNNGVVDDSQLPKDRFSAERLKGVDSTLKIQPAKLEDSAVYLCASSKRGLAEETQYFGPGTRLLVL.

This chain uses TRBV6-1 with TRBJ1-2, with no clear D. Per germline, CDR1 MNHNS and CDR2 SASEGT. V dropped 4 bases and J dropped 8 bases, with 17 bases sitting between them. The CDR3 extends over 14 amino acids. CDR3: CASSVTDGGVGYTF. CDR3 sequence (DNA): TGTGCCAGCAGTGTCACGGACGGAGGTGTCGGCTACACCTTC.

The V call is TRBV7-2, the J call TRBJ2-5; 7 bases agree with TRBD2. J gave up 5 bases and V 1 base, and 4 bases lay outside the gene matches. There are 14 residues in the CDR3. Germline V lookup: CDR1 SGHTA, CDR2 FQGNSA. CDR3 nucleotides: TGTGCCAGCAGCTTAGATCCCGGGGGGGAGACCCAGTACTTC. Protein sequence: CASSLDPGGETQYF.

The chain links TRBV4-2 to TRBJ2-7, with 7 bases lining up with TRBD1. V dropped 5 bases and J dropped 9; count of bases not matched to a gene: 19. The CDR3 spans 16 residues. Germline values: CDR1 LGHNA, CDR2 YNFKEQ. CDR3 loop: CASSSGTVDSYERQYF. The CDR3 DNA reads as TGTGCCAGCAGCTCCGGGACAGTCGATTCCTACGAGCGGCAGTACTTC.

The chain couples TRBV10-2 to TRBJ2-3, with D unresolved. Germline CDR1 WSHSY, CDR2 SAAADI. The CDR3 has 11 amino acids. Trimming took off 6 bases at V and 6 bases at J, with 7 bases between the two ends. CDR3 bases: TGCGCCAGCAGGTCCCAGGATACGCAGTATTTT. Amino acid sequence: CASRSQDTQYF.

The chain has TRBV5-1 and TRBJ2-2; D ambiguous. V was pared by 4 bases and J by 2 bases, with 6 bases between. In germline, CDR1 is SGHRS, CDR2 YFSETQ. The CDR3 contains 13 residues. The CDR3 sequence: CASSPANTGELFF. The DNA for the CDR3 is TGCGCCAGCAGCCCGGCCAACACCGGGGAGCTGTTTTTT.

The V gene is TRBV6-5, the J gene TRBJ1-3; D is unclear. CDR1 is MNHEY, CDR2 SVGAGI, per germline. The CDR3 consists of 14 residues. Trimming removed 2 bases from V and 0 bases from J, with 5 bases in between. CDR3 nucleotide sequence: TGTGCCAGCAGTTACGAGCACTCTGGAAACACCATATATTTT. Translating it yields CASSYEHSGNTIYF.

The chain joins TRBV15 to TRBJ1-4; TRBD1 is a possible D gene (6 bases). Trimming stripped 2 bases from V and 8 bases from J, with 12 bases between. Germline CDR1 is LNHNV and CDR2 is YYDKDF (reference sequence). The CDR3 spans 14 residues. CDR3 amino acids: CATSRPGTLEKLFF. Written as DNA, the CDR3 is TGTGCCACCAGCAGACCCGGGACACTCGAAAAACTGTTTTTT.

V and J are TRBV5-5 and TRBJ1-5, with D tentatively TRBD1 (5 bases). Trimming stripped 0 bases from V and 1 base from J, with 11 bases between. Looked up from germline, CDR1 is SGHKS and CDR2 is YYEKEE (reference sequence). CDR3 size: 16 residues. The CDR3 DNA reads TGTGCCAGCAGCTTGGAAGGGACCACGAGCAATCAGCCCCAGCATTTT. Its translation is CASSLEGTTSNQPQHF.

V is TRBV11-3 and J is TRBJ1-3; D uncertain. This CDR3 region has 13 residues. Germline V gene data show CDR1 as SGHNT and CDR2 as YENEEA. V dropped 4 bases and J dropped 0 bases, with 4 bases sitting between them. The CDR3 DNA is TGTGCCAGCAGCTCCCTCTCTGGAAACACCATATATTTT. It is translated as CASSSLSGNTIYF. Drawing the rest from reference TRBV11-3 and TRBJ1-3, the complete variable domain is EAGVVQSPRYKIIEKKQPVAFWCNPISGHNTLYWYLQNLGQGPELLIRYENEEAVDDSQLPKDRFSAERLKGVDSTLKIQPAELGDSAVYLCASSSLSGNTIYFGEGSWLTVV.

This clone was seen a single time. This chain links TRBV30 with TRBJ2-3; D gene uncertain. The germline V gene encodes CDR1 GTSNPN and CDR2 SVGIG (reference sequence). V gave up 3 bases and J gave up 0 bases, with 7 bases separating them. CDR3 length: 13 amino acids. CDR3 nucleotides: TGTGCCTGGAGCGAATATAGCACAGATACGCAGTATTTT. Protein: CAWSEYSTDTQYF.

This chain uses TRBV7-9 with TRBJ1-5, with D perhaps TRBD1 (5 bases). V gave up 6 bases and J gave up 5 bases, with 11 bases separating them. Germline V gene lookup returns CDR1 SEHNR and CDR2 FQNEAQ (reference sequence). The CDR3 covers 13 residues. The CDR3 nucleotides read TGTGCCAGCAGAGGGGACGGAGATCAGCCCCAGCATTTT. Protein product: CASRGDGDQPQHF.